This T cell receptor beta chain was sequenced during a study of T cells in narcolepsy. Findings and caveats of the study: Blood of same and different patients, but not healthy controls, reportedly held recurring autoreactive clonotypes.

Trimming cost V 0 bases and J 3 bases, with 14 bases left between them. This CDR3 has 17 residues. The germline CDR1 and CDR2 sequences are LGHNA and YSLEER. Turning to this clone: What it binds is unknown.

Profiling relied on immunoSEQ multiplex PCR, and the TCRdb table lists in-frame clones only, not all of them. This table has 25,000 to 30,000 clones, over 80% appearing once. The receptor comes from a human donor with narcolepsy. The V call is TRBV4-3, the J call TRBJ1-4, with a tentative D call TRBD1 (6 bases). Sequencing input: CD45RA- memory CD4+ T cells from PBMCs. CDR3 in DNA: TGCGCCAGCAGCCAAGAAGCTAGGGGGGCGGCTAATGAAAAACTGTTTTTT. This translates into CASSQEARGAANEKLFF.